Shown below are 20 T cell receptor beta chains from a single sample sequenced in a study of T cell responses to AZD1222 COVID-19 vaccine. Assay: immunoSEQ multiplex PCR; the TCRdb copy retains only in-frame clones and omits some. The table has around 140,000 clones, 90% to 95% seen once. Sample: peripheral blood, taken after recovery from COVID-19. Source of these receptors: an adult who had recovered from COVID-19.

The gene calls are TRBV3-1 (or the pseudogene TRBV3-2) and TRBJ1-2, with D uncertain. CDR3 length: 15 residues. Trimming left V 0 bases short and J 6 bases short, with 14 bases between. Germline-derived CDR1 and CDR2 are LGHDT and YNNKEL (reference sequence). The CDR3 spells CASSQEEGEAHGYTF. The DNA of the CDR3 is TGTGCCAGCAGCCAAGAAGAGGGAGAGGCTCATGGCTACACCTTC.

The chain carries TRBV5-6 and TRBJ1-1; D is uncertain. CDR3 length: 13 residues. Per germline, CDR1 SGHDT and CDR2 YYEEEE. V shed 5 bases and J shed 0 bases, with 8 bases lying between them. DNA of the CDR3: TGTGCCAGCAGGCGGGCCGTGAACACTGAAGCTTTCTTT. Translating it yields CASRRAVNTEAFF.

This clone was recorded once. The chain uses TRBV27 and TRBJ2-7; tentatively, D is TRBD2 (5 bases). The ends were cut back, 2 bases at V and 6 bases at J, with 14 bases in the middle. Germline CDR1 MNHEY, CDR2 SMNVEV (reference sequence). This CDR3 is 14 amino acids long. The CDR3 sequence: CASSLTLVAIEQYF. The CDR3 nucleotides are TGTGCCAGCAGTTTAACACTAGTAGCGATCGAGCAGTACTTC.

The rearrangement joins TRBV18 to TRBJ1-1; TRBD1 matches at 7 bases. Per germline, CDR1 KGHSH and CDR2 LQKENI. The CDR3 totals 16 residues. V trimming: 3 bases; J trimming: 1 base; junction bases outside the gene matches: 8. CDR3 sequence: CASSPKITGENTEAFF. The CDR3 nucleotides are TGTGCCAGCTCACCGAAAATCACAGGGGAGAACACTGAAGCTTTCTTT.

The chain is built from TRBV5-1 and TRBJ1-1; no reliable D call. The V end was cut by 0 bases, the J end by 2 bases, with 8 bases between. The CDR3 extends over 14 amino acids. The germline gives CDR1 SGHRS, CDR2 YFSETQ. As DNA, the CDR3 is TGCGCCAGCAGCTTGGGAGGAATTAACACTGAAGCTTTCTTT. Its translation is CASSLGGINTEAFF.

CDR3 region: CASSQAWGEYYGYTF. The DNA for the CDR3 is TGTGCCAGCAGCCAAGCTTGGGGAGAATACTATGGCTACACCTTC. The V gene is TRBV3-1 (or the pseudogene TRBV3-2), the J gene TRBJ1-2; D is ambiguous. Germline lookup yields CDR1 LGHDT and CDR2 YNNKEL (reference sequence). This CDR3 is built from 15 residues. The V end was cut by 1 base, the J end by 3 bases, with 12 bases between.

V usage is TRBV10-1 and J usage is TRBJ2-7, with TRBD1 identical over 10 bases. V was pared by 9 bases and J by 5 bases, with 10 bases of the junction left unmatched. This CDR3 comprises 14 residues. Germline V gives CDR1 WNHNN, CDR2 SYGVQD (reference sequence). DNA of the CDR3: TGCGCCAGTTCCCCGGGACAGGGGATCAACGAGCAGTACTTC. Translating gives CASSPGQGINEQYF.

The chain recombines TRBV11-2 with TRBJ1-3; D is ambiguous. CDR1 SGHAT and CDR2 FQNNGV come from the germline V gene. Trimming cost V 2 bases and J 10 bases, with 3 bases left between them. The CDR3 loop spans 10 amino acids. The CDR3 nucleotides read TGTGCCAGCAGCTTAACTACCATATATTTT. Residues: CASSLTTIYF.

The chain combines TRBV28 with TRBJ1-1, with D unclear. The germline V gene encodes CDR1 MDHEN and CDR2 SYDVKM. This CDR3 spans 14 amino acids. Trimming took 2 bases from V and 5 from J, leaving 12 bases between them. CDR3 in amino acids: CASSLTASATEAFF. CDR3 in DNA: TGTGCCAGCAGTTTAACCGCCTCGGCGACTGAAGCTTTCTTT.

As DNA, the CDR3 is TGTGCCAGCAGCCAAGGGGGACTCGGGCACACAGATACGCAGTATTTT. As protein: CASSQGGLGHTDTQYF. The chain couples TRBV3-1 (or the pseudogene TRBV3-2) to TRBJ2-3, with TRBD2 as a possible D gene (6 bases). Germline values: CDR1 LGHDT, CDR2 YNNKEL (reference sequence). The V end lost 1 base, the J end lost 2 bases, and 13 bases lay between the germline ends. The CDR3 is made up of 16 amino acids.

This clone has only one observation. This chain links TRBV28 with TRBJ1-5, with TRBD1 matching 9 bases. Germline CDR1 and CDR2: MDHEN and SYDVKM. The trim removed 6 bases at V and 7 bases at J, leaving 10 bases unmatched. There are 15 residues in the CDR3. The DNA of the CDR3 is TGTGCCAGCAGCTCCCAGGGGACAGGGTGGCAGCCCCAGCATTTT. Amino acids: CASSSQGTGWQPQHF.

The V call is TRBV5-1, the J call TRBJ2-3; 8 positions agree with TRBD1. Per germline, CDR1 SGHRS and CDR2 YFSETQ. After removal of 2 bases from V and 3 bases from J, the junction contained 5 bases not matched to a gene. This CDR3 has 15 amino acids. CDR3 DNA: TGCGCCAGCAGCTTCCCAGGGGGCGGGACAGATACGCAGTATTTT. It is translated as CASSFPGGGTDTQYF.

The J gene is TRBJ2-4, the V gene TRBV30, with D perhaps matching TRBD1 or TRBD2 (5 bases each). CDR3 size: 15 residues. V was clipped by 3 bases and J by 0 bases, with 12 bases between them. Per germline, CDR1 GTSNPN and CDR2 SVGIG (reference sequence). In DNA form, the CDR3 reads TGTGCCTGGAGGGGACCTTTTCTAGCCAAAAACATTCAGTACTTC. It specifies CAWRGPFLAKNIQYF.

The CDR3 is CASSPFQGGRNYEQYF. The CDR3 DNA reads as TGCGCCAGCAGCCCCTTCCAAGGCGGGAGAAACTACGAGCAGTACTTC. The genes are TRBV4-1 and TRBJ2-7; 7 bases are shared with TRBD2. This CDR3 is 16 amino acids long. In germline, CDR1 is MGHRA, CDR2 YSYEKL. J lost 3 bases, V lost 4 bases, and 12 bases had no gene match.

This chain uses TRBV6-5 with TRBJ2-1, with no clear D. In germline, CDR1 is MNHEY, CDR2 SVGAGI. Deletions cut 6 bases from V and 6 bases from J, with 9 bases between. This CDR3 region has 12 residues. CDR3 sequence: CASSHDSNEQFF. CDR3 bases: TGTGCCAGCAGCCACGATAGCAATGAGCAGTTCTTC.

The chain couples TRBV30 to TRBJ2-7, with a weak D call TRBD1 (5 bases). CDR1 GTSNPN and CDR2 SVGIG come from the germline V gene (reference sequence). The V and J ends lost 4 bases and 2 bases respectively, with 15 bases between them. The CDR3 runs to 14 residues. The CDR3: CAWTGAGNTYEQYF. CDR3 sequence (DNA): TGTGCCTGGACTGGGGCAGGGAACACCTACGAGCAGTACTTC.

The chain links TRBV6-5 to TRBJ2-1; D gene ambiguous. CDR1 and CDR2 from the germline V gene are MNHEY and SVGAGI. CDR3 length: 13 amino acids. V shed 7 bases and J shed 3 bases, with 10 bases lying between them. As DNA, the CDR3 is TGTGCCAGCAATCCAGACGGCTACAATGAGCAGTTCTTC. This gives the protein CASNPDGYNEQFF.

In its sample, this clone was seen a few times. This chain links TRBV11-2 with TRBJ2-2; TRBD1 matches at 8 bases. Losses at the gene ends were 4 bases for V and 3 bases for J; bases not matched to a gene: 10. Germline V gene lookup returns CDR1 SGHAT and CDR2 FQNNGV. The CDR3 is made up of 17 amino acids. The CDR3 sequence: CASSSIRDRRYTGELFF. The DNA for the CDR3 is TGTGCCAGCAGCTCAATAAGGGACAGGAGATACACCGGGGAGCTGTTTTTT.

V is TRBV28 and J is TRBJ2-2; possible D gene TRBD2, 5 bases. V was trimmed by 7 bases and J by 3 bases, leaving 12 bases between them. Germline assignment: CDR1 MDHEN and CDR2 SYDVKM. There are 14 residues in the CDR3. In DNA, the CDR3 is TGTGCCAGCAATCGAGGAGGAGACACCGGGGAGCTGTTTTTT. Its protein product is CASNRGGDTGELFF.

The chain links TRBV9 to TRBJ2-2; TRBD2 agrees at 7 bases. J gave up 2 bases and V 0 bases, and 4 bases lay outside the gene matches. This CDR3 has 16 amino acids. CDR1 is SGDLS and CDR2 is YYNGEE in the germline V gene. The CDR3, as DNA: TGTGCCAGCAGCGTAGAGGGCGGGGGTAACACCGGGGAGCTGTTTTTT. This sequence encodes CASSVEGGGNTGELFF.